The rows below give T cell receptor beta chains drawn from one sample of a study of response to subunit inactivated influenza vaccine. TCRdb passed the RT-PCR reads through MiXCR, listing each CDR3 protein once. The sample holds 600,000 to 850,000 distinct CDR3 sequences; less than 15% are singletons and the top ten take 6% to 9.5%. Sample: PBMCs from blood, taken 14 to 15 days before vaccination. These receptors all come from a man over 45 who received an inactivated influenza vaccine. CDR3s include the opening cysteine and the closing phenylalanine or tryptophan. The order of the fields is V gene, J gene, CDR3 protein.

v_gene: TRBV6-1; j_gene: TRBJ1-5; CDR3aa: CASSRQGANQPQHF
v_gene: TRBV6-1; j_gene: TRBJ1-5; CDR3aa: CASKTASNQPQHF
v_gene: TRBV6-2/TRBV6-3; j_gene: TRBJ1-3; CDR3aa: CASSSFQGNTIYF
v_gene: TRBV20-1; j_gene: TRBJ2-5; CDR3aa: CSASTSGRQETQYF
v_gene: TRBV12-3/TRBV12-4; j_gene: TRBJ2-1; CDR3aa: CASSFRSLAGINEQFF
v_gene: TRBV14; j_gene: TRBJ1-1; CDR3aa: CASSQDSGARTEAFF
v_gene: TRBV28; j_gene: TRBJ2-1; CDR3aa: CASINGGYNEQFF
v_gene: TRBV5-6; j_gene: TRBJ2-7; CDR3aa: CASSHLPGTGYDEQYF
v_gene: TRBV7-2; j_gene: TRBJ2-7; CDR3aa: CASSLGFVTGSYEQYF
v_gene: TRBV6-2/TRBV6-3; j_gene: TRBJ2-7; CDR3aa: CASSQRVASEQYF
v_gene: TRBV15; j_gene: TRBJ2-3; CDR3aa: CATSRPGTSGTNTQYF
v_gene: TRBV5-5; j_gene: TRBJ1-5; CDR3aa: CASSPLPGDSNQPQHF
v_gene: TRBV28; j_gene: TRBJ1-1; CDR3aa: CATLFGNTEAFF
v_gene: TRBV10-3; j_gene: TRBJ2-1; CDR3aa: CAIRQGAGGDNNEQFF
v_gene: TRBV7-2; j_gene: TRBJ2-2; CDR3aa: CASSLVPGGAGELFF
v_gene: TRBV29-1; j_gene: TRBJ2-7; CDR3aa: CSVAWLAGSYEQYF
v_gene: TRBV5-1; j_gene: TRBJ2-7; CDR3aa: CASSQGKFYEQYF
v_gene: TRBV2; j_gene: TRBJ2-2; CDR3aa: CASRGQLQSNTGELFF
v_gene: TRBV11-2; j_gene: TRBJ1-4; CDR3aa: CASSLVPNEKLFF
v_gene: TRBV18; j_gene: TRBJ2-1; CDR3aa: CASSSGLALYNEQFF
v_gene: TRBV6-4; j_gene: TRBJ2-3; CDR3aa: CASSRTGVSSDTQYF
v_gene: TRBV11-2; j_gene: TRBJ2-3; CDR3aa: CASSQGGDGLDTQYF
v_gene: TRBV14; j_gene: TRBJ1-1; CDR3aa: CASSPWTGGARAFF
v_gene: TRBV5-1; j_gene: TRBJ1-4; CDR3aa: CASSLNAGGASNEKLFF
v_gene: TRBV5-6; j_gene: TRBJ2-7; CDR3aa: CASGLPGSPYEQYF
v_gene: TRBV4-1; j_gene: TRBJ1-6; CDR3aa: CASSPGTGGFSYNSPLHF
v_gene: TRBV27; j_gene: TRBJ2-2; CDR3aa: CASSWRRTGTPNTGELFF
v_gene: TRBV28; j_gene: TRBJ1-1; CDR3aa: CASRRQGNTEAFF
v_gene: TRBV20-1; j_gene: TRBJ2-7; CDR3aa: CSARDVTILYEQYF
v_gene: TRBV4-2; j_gene: TRBJ2-7; CDR3aa: CASSREGGPYEQYF
v_gene: TRBV27; j_gene: TRBJ2-7; CDR3aa: CASSLTGPPREYF
v_gene: TRBV20-1; j_gene: TRBJ1-5; CDR3aa: CSAVDSALNQPQHF
v_gene: TRBV5-1; j_gene: TRBJ2-2; CDR3aa: CASSPPTLGLAGSNTGELFF
v_gene: TRBV29-1; j_gene: TRBJ2-1; CDR3aa: CSVEDQRTGGNEQFF
v_gene: TRBV20-1; j_gene: TRBJ2-7; CDR3aa: CSATSGRADSYEQYF
v_gene: TRBV6-2/TRBV6-3; j_gene: TRBJ2-5; CDR3aa: CASSYSWDPYQETQYF
v_gene: TRBV13; j_gene: TRBJ2-5; CDR3aa: CASSRDRGRLETQYF
v_gene: TRBV18; j_gene: TRBJ1-5; CDR3aa: CASSRDNEPNQPQHF
v_gene: TRBV12-3/TRBV12-4; j_gene: TRBJ1-1; CDR3aa: CASSSNQGVGMKAFF
v_gene: TRBV10-3; j_gene: TRBJ2-7; CDR3aa: CATLAGGNYEQYF
v_gene: TRBV4-2; j_gene: TRBJ2-7; CDR3aa: CASSQSRQVYEQYF
v_gene: TRBV4-2; j_gene: TRBJ2-1; CDR3aa: CASSQDLGQAYNEQFF
v_gene: TRBV18; j_gene: TRBJ2-3; CDR3aa: CASSPPAGLSDTQYF
v_gene: TRBV5-1; j_gene: TRBJ2-5; CDR3aa: CASSQGQQKETQYF
v_gene: TRBV14; j_gene: TRBJ2-4; CDR3aa: CASSPRERQTNPKLAKNIQYF
v_gene: TRBV28; j_gene: TRBJ2-7; CDR3aa: CASSPPQRGIVYEQYF
v_gene: TRBV7-9; j_gene: TRBJ1-2; CDR3aa: CASSSYRQGNGYTF
v_gene: TRBV5-1; j_gene: TRBJ2-1; CDR3aa: CASTPSGNSYNEQFF
v_gene: TRBV29-1; j_gene: TRBJ1-2; CDR3aa: CSVLPTPRYGYTF
v_gene: TRBV30; j_gene: TRBJ1-1; CDR3aa: CAWSTGEMNTEAFF
v_gene: TRBV20-1; j_gene: TRBJ2-5; CDR3aa: CSARSPIGQETQYF